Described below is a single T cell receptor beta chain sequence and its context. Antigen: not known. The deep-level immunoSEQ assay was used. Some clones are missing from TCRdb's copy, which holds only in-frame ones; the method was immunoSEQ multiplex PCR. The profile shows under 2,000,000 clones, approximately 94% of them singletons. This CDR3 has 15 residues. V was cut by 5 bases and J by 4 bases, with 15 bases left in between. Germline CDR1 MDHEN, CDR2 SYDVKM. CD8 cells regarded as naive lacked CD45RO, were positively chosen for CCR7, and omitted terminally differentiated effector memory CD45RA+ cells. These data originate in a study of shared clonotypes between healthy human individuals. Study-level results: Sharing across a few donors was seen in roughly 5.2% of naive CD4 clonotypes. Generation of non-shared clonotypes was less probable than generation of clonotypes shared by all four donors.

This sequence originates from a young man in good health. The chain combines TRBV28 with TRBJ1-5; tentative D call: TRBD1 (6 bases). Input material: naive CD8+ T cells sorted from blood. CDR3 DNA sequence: TGTGCCAGCAGTCCGGACTTAGGGGGTAATCAGCCCCAGCATTTT. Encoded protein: CASSPDLGGNQPQHF.